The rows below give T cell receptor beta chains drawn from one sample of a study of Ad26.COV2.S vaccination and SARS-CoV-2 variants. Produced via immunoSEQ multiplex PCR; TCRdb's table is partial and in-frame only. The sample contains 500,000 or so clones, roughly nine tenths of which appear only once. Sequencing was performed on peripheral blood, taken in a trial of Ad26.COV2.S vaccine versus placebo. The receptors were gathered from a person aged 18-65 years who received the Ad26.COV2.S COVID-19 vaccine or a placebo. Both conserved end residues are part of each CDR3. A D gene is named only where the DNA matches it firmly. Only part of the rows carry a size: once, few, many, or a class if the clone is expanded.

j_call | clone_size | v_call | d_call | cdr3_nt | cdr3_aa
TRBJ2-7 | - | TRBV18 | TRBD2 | TGTGCCAGCTCACCCGCCGGGGGGTACGAGCAGTACTTC | CASSPAGGYEQYF
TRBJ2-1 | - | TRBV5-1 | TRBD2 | TGCGCCAGCAGCTACCTAGCGGGGGATAGGTCCTACAATGAGCAGTTCTTC | CASSYLAGDRSYNEQFF
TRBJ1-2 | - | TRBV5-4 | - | TGTGCCAGCAGCCCAGAGGCCCCTAATGGCTACACCTTC | CASSPEAPNGYTF
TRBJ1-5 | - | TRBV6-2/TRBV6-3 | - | TGTGCCAGCAGTTACTTTCTAGGTCAGCCCCAGCATTTT | CASSYFLGQPQHF
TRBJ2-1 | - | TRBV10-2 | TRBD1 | TGCGCCAGCAGGTCCGGGACAGGGTTTTATGAGCAGTTCTTC | CASRSGTGFYEQFF
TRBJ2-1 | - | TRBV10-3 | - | TGTGCCATCAGTGGCCCTAAGCTCGGACATGATGAGCAGTTCTTC | CAISGPKLGHDEQFF
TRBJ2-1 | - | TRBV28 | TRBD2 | TGTGCCAGCAGTCCACTAGCGGGGGGGTATAATGAGCAGTTCTTC | CASSPLAGGYNEQFF
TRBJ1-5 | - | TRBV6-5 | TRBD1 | TGTGCCAGCCGGACAGGCTATAATCAGCCCCAGCATTTT | CASRTGYNQPQHF
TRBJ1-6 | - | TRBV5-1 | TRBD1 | TGCGCCAGCAGCTTGCGGGACAGGGGGCATTCACCCCTCCACTTT | CASSLRDRGHSPLHF
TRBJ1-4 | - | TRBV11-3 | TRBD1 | TGTGCCAGCAGACCCGGGACAGGGAACTTGTTGCGTGAAAAACTGTTTTTT | CASRPGTGNLLREKLFF
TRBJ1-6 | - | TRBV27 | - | TGTGCCAGCAGTCCTTTAAGAGGTATCGGGGATTCACCCCTCCACTTT | CASSPLRGIGDSPLHF
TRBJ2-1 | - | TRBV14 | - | TGTGCCAGCAGCCCTCTCACGGGACGCCGAAGCTCCTACAATGAGCAGTTCTTC | CASSPLTGRRSSYNEQFF
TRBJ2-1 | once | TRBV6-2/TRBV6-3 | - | TGTGCCAGCAGTTACCGGCTTAGTTCTGTCAATGAGCAGTTCTTC | CASSYRLSSVNEQFF
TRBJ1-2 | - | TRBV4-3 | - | TGCGCCAGCAGCCAAGATCCCCTCCCCAGCGGCTATGGCTACACCTTC | CASSQDPLPSGYGYTF
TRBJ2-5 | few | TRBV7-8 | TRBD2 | TGTGCCAGCAGCTTTCCCCGGGGGGGTGAGCAGCAAGAGACCCAGTACTTC | CASSFPRGGEQQETQYF
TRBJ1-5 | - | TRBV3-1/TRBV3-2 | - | TGTGCCAGCAGCCAAGGGGTTCGCCAGCCCCAGCATTTT | CASSQGVRQPQHF
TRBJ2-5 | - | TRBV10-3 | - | TGTGCCTCCCGGTCCGGGCACCTGGCCATCCAGGAGACCCAGTACTTC | CASRSGHLAIQETQYF
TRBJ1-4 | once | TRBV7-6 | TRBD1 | TGTGCCAGCAGCCGCACGACAGGGTGGGATGAAAAACTGTTTTTT | CASSRTTGWDEKLFF
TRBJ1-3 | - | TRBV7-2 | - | TGTGCCAGCAGCTTAGTGGGCCTAAGCTCTGGAAACACCATATATTTT | CASSLVGLSSGNTIYF
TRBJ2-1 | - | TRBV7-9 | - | TGTGCCAGCAGTTCGGGACTCTCGATCTCCTACAATGAGCAGTTCTTC | CASSSGLSISYNEQFF
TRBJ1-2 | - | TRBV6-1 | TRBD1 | TGTGCCAGCAGTGAAAGGACAGGGGGCGCGTATGGCTACACCTTC | CASSERTGGAYGYTF
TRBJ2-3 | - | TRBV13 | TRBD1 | TGTGCCAGCAGCCTCGACAGGGGGCGGAATACGCAGTATTTT | CASSLDRGRNTQYF
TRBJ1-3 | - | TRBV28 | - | TGTGCCAGCAGTCCCCGACGAGGGGCACCTGGAAACACCATATATTTT | CASSPRRGAPGNTIYF
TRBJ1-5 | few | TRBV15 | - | TGTGCCACCAGCGGAAGGACATTTAGCAATCAGCCCCAGCATTTT | CATSGRTFSNQPQHF
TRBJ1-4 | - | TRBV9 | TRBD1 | TGTGCCAGCAGGGAAGGACAGGGGAGGAAAACTAATGAAAAACTGTTTTTT | CASREGQGRKTNEKLFF
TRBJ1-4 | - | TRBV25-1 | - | TGTGCCAGCTCCAGACCGGGAGCCACTAATGAAAAACTGTTTTTT | CASSRPGATNEKLFF
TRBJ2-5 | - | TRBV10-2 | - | TGCGCCAGCAGCGCAGGGGGAGGTGCGGAGACCCAGTACTTC | CASSAGGGAETQYF
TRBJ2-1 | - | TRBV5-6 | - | TGTGCCAGCAGCGAAACGGGGGACGAAGACTACAATGAGCAGTTCTTC | CASSETGDEDYNEQFF
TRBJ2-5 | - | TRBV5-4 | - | TGTGCCAGCAGCTTACAGGGTATTCAAGAGACCCAGTACTTC | CASSLQGIQETQYF
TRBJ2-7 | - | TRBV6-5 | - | TGTGCCAGCAGTCGGAGGTCAACTACGGGTGAGCAGTACTTC | CASSRRSTTGEQYF
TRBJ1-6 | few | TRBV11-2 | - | TGTGCCAGCAGCCGGTTTAGGAATTCACCCCTCCACTTT | CASSRFRNSPLHF
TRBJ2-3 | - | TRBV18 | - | TGTGCCAGCTCACCACCCACCGATACGCAGTATTTT | CASSPPTDTQYF
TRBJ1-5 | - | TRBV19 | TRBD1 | TGTGCCAGTAGTACGACAGGGGGCAATCAGCCCCAGCATTTT | CASSTTGGNQPQHF
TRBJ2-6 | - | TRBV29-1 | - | TGCAGCGTTCTAGGGGGAAGCACTGGGGCCAACGTCCTGACTTTC | CSVLGGSTGANVLTF
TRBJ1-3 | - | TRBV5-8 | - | TGTGCCAGCAGCTTGGTAACAGCATCTGGAAACACCATATATTTT | CASSLVTASGNTIYF
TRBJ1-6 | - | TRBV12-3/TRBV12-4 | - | TGTGCCAGCAGCAAGTATAATTCACCCCTCCACTTT | CASSKYNSPLHF
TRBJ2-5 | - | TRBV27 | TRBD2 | TGTGCCAGCAGTTTTTTCCCCCCCCCTAGCGGGAGGATCCAAGAGACCCAGTACTTC | CASSFFPPPSGRIQETQYF
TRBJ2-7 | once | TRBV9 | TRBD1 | TGTGCCAGCAGCGTAGCGGGACAGGGACGCGAGCAGTACTTC | CASSVAGQGREQYF
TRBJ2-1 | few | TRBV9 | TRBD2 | TGTGCCAGCAGCCCCAGCGGACTAGCGGGAGACAATGAGCAGTTCTTC | CASSPSGLAGDNEQFF
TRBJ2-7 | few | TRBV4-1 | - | TGCGCCAGCAGCCAAGGGGGCAGGGTTAACTACGAGCAGTACTTC | CASSQGGRVNYEQYF
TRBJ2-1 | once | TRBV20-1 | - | TGCAGTGCTTCGACCTACGGGGCGCAGTTCTTC | CSASTYGAQFF
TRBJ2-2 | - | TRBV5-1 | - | TGCGCCAGCAGCTCACCGGGGGTAGGCACCGGGGAGCTGTTTTTT | CASSSPGVGTGELFF
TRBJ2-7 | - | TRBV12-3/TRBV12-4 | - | TGTGCCAGCAGGGAAACAGGGCACTACGAGCAGTACTTC | CASRETGHYEQYF
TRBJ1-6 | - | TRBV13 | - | TGTGCCAGCAGCTTGGGGTCTTATTCACCCCTCCACTTT | CASSLGSYSPLHF
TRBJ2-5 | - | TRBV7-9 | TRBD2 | TGTGCCAGCAGCTTCCTAGCGGGAGGCGAGACCCAGTACTTC | CASSFLAGGETQYF